This T cell receptor beta chain is from a study of blood T cell repertoires in COVID-19. Trimming at V came to 2 bases and at J to 4 bases, leaving 5 bases not matched to a gene. Germline V lookup: CDR1 MNHEY, CDR2 SVGAGI. This CDR3 is 16 amino acids long. Clones were sequenced by immunoSEQ multiplex PCR, and TCRdb holds only the in-frame ones, with some missing. The table has roughly 400,000 clones, roughly 90% seen once. Input material: PBMCs or T cells enriched from blood (not recorded which). The clonotype originates from a woman younger than 30 who had been exposed to COVID-19. The V and J genes are TRBV6-5 and TRBJ2-1; 10 nucleotides match TRBD2. CDR3 bases: TGTGCCAGCAGTTACGAGGGACTAGCGACATACAATGAGCAGTTCTTC. It is translated as CASSYEGLATYNEQFF.